This T cell receptor (beta chain) was profiled in a study of T cells in localized non-small cell lung cancer. General study points: Heterogeneity is still possible, as just one tumor region was sequenced. Adjacent lung tissue had a median approximately 57 of the top 100 clones found in the tumor. Uninvolved adjacent lung had more T cell clonality than any other tissue, topping tumor.

Data came from immunoSEQ multiplex PCR; TCRdb stores just in-frame clones and leaves some out. The table lists about 1,200 clones, roughly 15% of them singletons. Turning to this clone: The antigen remains unidentified.

This CDR3 is built from 14 residues. V lost 4 bases and J lost 3, with 13 bases in between. Per germline, CDR1 SGHRS and CDR2 YFSETQ. Investigators took adjacent lung free of atypia at least 2 cm from the tumor margin. Sequenced material: normal lung tissue next to the tumor, taken before any cancer treatment. The TCR sequence derives from a male donor aged 60 or older with stage I lung adenocarcinoma. The chain employs TRBV5-1 and TRBJ1-2, with TRBD1 as a possible D gene (6 bases). The CDR3: CASSGGQSDYGYTF. The CDR3 region has the DNA TGCGCCAGCAGCGGAGGACAGAGCGACTATGGCTACACCTTC.